This TCR beta chain was found in a study of blood T cell repertoires in COVID-19. Study-wide background: In each case, the material was cDNA or gDNA derived from T cells, B-cell-depleted T cells, or PBMCs.

This CDR3 has 15 residues. Germline V gene data show CDR1 as KGHSH and CDR2 as LQKENI. The V end was cut by 3 bases, the J end by 4 bases, with 14 bases between. Original handling: Amplification of reference gene primers was used by the study to estimate nucleated cell counts. Data came from immunoSEQ multiplex PCR; TCRdb stores just in-frame clones and leaves some out. V and J calls and clone size are given by that table; D and trimming were obtained from the DNA. This sample has approximately 65,000 clones; 85% to 90% occur once, and the top ten carry approximately 4.1%. By share, this clone ranks as medium-sized.

Material for sequencing was peripheral blood. The V call is TRBV18, the J call TRBJ2-3, with D tentatively TRBD2 (6 bases). This clonotype originated in a middle-aged man with acute or convalescent COVID-19. CDR3 in DNA: TGTGCCAGCTCACCGCGGAGGGCCTCGGCAGATACGCAGTATTTT. The encoded protein is CASSPRRASADTQYF.